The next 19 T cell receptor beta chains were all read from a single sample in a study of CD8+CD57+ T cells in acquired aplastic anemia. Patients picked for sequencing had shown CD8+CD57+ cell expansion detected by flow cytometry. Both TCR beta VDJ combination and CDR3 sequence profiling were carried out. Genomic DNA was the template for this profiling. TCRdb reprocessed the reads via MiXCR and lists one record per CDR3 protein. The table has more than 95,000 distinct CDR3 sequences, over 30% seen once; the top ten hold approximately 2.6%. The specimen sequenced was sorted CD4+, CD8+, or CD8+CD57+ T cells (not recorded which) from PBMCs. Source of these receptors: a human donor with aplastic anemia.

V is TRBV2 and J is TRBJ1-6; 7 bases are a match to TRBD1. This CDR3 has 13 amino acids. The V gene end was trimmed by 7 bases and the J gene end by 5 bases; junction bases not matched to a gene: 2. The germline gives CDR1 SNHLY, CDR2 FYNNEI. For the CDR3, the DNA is TGTGCCAGCAAGGGACAGAATAATTCACCCCTCCACTTT. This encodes CASKGQNNSPLHF. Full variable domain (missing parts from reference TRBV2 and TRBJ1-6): EPEVTQTPSHQVTQMGQEVILRCVPISNHLYFYWYRQILGQKVEFLVSFYNNEISEKSEIFDDQFSVERPDGSNFTLKIRSTKLEDSAMYFCASKGQNNSPLHFGNGTRLTVT.

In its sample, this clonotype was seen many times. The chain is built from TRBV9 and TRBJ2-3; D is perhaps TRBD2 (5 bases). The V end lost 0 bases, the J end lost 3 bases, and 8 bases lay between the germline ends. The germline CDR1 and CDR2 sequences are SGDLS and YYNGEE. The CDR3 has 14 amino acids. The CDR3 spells CASSVAGITDTQYF. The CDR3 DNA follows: TGTGCCAGCAGCGTAGCGGGAATAACAGATACGCAGTATTTT.

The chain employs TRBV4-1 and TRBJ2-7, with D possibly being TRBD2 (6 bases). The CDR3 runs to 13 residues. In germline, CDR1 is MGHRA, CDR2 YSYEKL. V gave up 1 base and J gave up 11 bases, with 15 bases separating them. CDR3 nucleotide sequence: TGCGCCAGCAGCCAAGGAACACCCGGGGAGGAGTACTTC. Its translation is CASSQGTPGEEYF.

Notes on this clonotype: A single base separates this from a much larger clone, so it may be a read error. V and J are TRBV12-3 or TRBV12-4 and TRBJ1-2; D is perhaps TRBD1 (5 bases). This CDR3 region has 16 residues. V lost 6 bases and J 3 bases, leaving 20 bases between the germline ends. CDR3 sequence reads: CASRYRDRKFDYGYTF. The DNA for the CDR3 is TGTGCCAGCAGGTACCGAGACAGAAAATTCGACTATGGCTACACCTTC.

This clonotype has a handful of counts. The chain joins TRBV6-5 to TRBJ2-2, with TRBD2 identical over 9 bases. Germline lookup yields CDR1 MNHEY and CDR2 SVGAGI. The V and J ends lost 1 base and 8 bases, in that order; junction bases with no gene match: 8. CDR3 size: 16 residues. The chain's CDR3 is CASSYFSGGAGGELFF. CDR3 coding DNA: TGTGCCAGCAGTTACTTTAGCGGGGGAGCCGGAGGGGAGCTGTTTTTT.

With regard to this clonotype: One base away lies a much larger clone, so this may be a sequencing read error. The CDR3 nucleotides are TGTGCCAGCAGCTCGGACAGAGAGGGCGGCTGCACCTTC. Protein sequence: CASSSDREGGCTF. This chain uses TRBV7-6 with TRBJ1-2; possibly TRBD1 for D (6 bases). Germline V gene sequence: CDR1 SGHVS, CDR2 FNYEAQ. This CDR3 has 13 residues.

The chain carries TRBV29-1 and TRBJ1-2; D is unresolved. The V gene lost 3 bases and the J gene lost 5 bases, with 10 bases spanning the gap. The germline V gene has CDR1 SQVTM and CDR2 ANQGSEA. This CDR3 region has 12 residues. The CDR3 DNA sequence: TGCAGCGTTGACGGAGGATCATATGGCTACACCTTC. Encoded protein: CSVDGGSYGYTF. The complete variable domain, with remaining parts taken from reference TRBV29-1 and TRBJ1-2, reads SAVISQKPSRDICQRGTSLTIQCQVDSQVTMMFWYRQQPGQSLTLIATANQGSEATYESGFVIDKFPISRPNLTFSTLTVSNMSPEDSSIYLCSVDGGSYGYTFGSGTRLTVV.

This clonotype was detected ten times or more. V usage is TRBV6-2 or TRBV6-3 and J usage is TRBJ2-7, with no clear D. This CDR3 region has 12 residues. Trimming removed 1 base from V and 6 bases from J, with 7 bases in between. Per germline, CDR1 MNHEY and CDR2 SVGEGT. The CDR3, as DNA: TGTGCCAGCAGTTACTTGTTGGGCGAGCAGTACTTC. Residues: CASSYLLGEQYF.

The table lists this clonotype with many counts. CDR3 sequence (DNA): TGTGCCAGTAGTATGAGGGGACAGGGGGCTGTTAACACCGGGGAGCTGTTTTTT. Translating it yields CASSMRGQGAVNTGELFF. The J gene is TRBJ2-2, the V gene TRBV19; 12 positions match TRBD1. The CDR3 loop spans 18 amino acids. The J segment lost 2 bases and the V segment lost 3 bases, leaving 7 bases of the junction unmatched. CDR1 is LNHDA, CDR2 SQIVND, per germline (reference sequence).

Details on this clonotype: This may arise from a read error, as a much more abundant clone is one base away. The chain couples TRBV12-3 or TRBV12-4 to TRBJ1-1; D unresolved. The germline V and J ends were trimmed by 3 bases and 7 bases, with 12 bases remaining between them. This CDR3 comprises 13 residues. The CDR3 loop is CASSFGLYIEAFF. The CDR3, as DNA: TGTGCCAGCAGTTTCGGACTTTACATTGAAGCTTTCTTT.

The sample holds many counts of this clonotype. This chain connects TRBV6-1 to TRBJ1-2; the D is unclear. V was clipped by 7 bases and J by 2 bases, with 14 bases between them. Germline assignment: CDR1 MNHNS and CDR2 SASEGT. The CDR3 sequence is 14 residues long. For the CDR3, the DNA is TGTGCCAGCAATGACCCCCCCGGGAACTATGGCTACACCTTC. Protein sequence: CASNDPPGNYGYTF.

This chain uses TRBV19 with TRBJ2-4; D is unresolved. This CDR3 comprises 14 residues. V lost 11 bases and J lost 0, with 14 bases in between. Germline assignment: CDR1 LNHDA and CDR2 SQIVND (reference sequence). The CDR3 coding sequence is TGTGCCTGGAGTCGGCGAGTAGCCAAAAACATTCAGTACTTC. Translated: CAWSRRVAKNIQYF.

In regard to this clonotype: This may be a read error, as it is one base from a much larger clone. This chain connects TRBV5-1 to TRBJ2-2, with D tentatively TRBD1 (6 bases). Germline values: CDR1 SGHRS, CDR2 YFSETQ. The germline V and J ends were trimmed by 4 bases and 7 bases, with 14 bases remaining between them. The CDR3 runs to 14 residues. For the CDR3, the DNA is TGCGCCAGCAGCCCGGACAGTTTAGACGGGGAGCTGTTTTTT. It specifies CASSPDSLDGELFF.

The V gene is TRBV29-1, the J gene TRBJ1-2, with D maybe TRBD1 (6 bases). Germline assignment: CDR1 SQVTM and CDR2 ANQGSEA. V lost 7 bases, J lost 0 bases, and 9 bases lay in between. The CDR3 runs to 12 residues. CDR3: CSAGTTNYGYTF. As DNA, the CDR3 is TGCAGCGCCGGGACAACTAACTATGGCTACACCTTC.

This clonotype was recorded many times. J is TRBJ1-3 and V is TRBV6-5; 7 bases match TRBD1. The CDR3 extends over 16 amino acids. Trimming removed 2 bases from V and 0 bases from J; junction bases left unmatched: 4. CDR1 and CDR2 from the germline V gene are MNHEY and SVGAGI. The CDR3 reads CASSYLDRVSGNTIYF. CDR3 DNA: TGTGCCAGCAGTTACCTTGACAGGGTCTCTGGAAACACCATATATTTT.

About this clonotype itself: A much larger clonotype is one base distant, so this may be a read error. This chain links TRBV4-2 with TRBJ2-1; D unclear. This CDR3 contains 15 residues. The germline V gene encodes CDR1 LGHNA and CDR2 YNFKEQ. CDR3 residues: CASSQDLEVYNEQSF. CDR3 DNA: TGTGCCAGCAGCCAAGATCTCGAGGTCTACAATGAGCAGTCCTTC.

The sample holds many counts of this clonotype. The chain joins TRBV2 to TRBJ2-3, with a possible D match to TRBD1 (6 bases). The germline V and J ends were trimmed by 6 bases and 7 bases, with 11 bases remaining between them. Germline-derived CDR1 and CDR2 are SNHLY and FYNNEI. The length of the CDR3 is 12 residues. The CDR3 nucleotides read TGTGCCAGCAGCACAGGGTCAAATACGCAGTATTTT. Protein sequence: CASSTGSNTQYF. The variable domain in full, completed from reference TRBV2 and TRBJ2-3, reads EPEVTQTPSHQVTQMGQEVILRCVPISNHLYFYWYRQILGQKVEFLVSFYNNEISEKSEIFDDQFSVERPDGSNFTLKIRSTKLEDSAMYFCASSTGSNTQYFGPGTRLTVL.

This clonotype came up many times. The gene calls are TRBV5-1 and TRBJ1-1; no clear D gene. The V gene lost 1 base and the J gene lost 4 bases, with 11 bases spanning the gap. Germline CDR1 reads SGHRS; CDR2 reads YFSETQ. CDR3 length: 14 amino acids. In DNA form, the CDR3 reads TGCGCCAGCAGCTTGCGGGTTCTGGGCACTGAAGCTTTCTTT. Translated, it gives CASSLRVLGTEAFF.

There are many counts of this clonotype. DNA of the CDR3: TGCGCCAGCAGCTTGGGGGTCGTGGACAGGGAAGAAGCTTTCTTT. Its translation: CASSLGVVDREEAFF. The rearrangement uses TRBV5-1 and TRBJ1-1; 8 bases agree with TRBD1. CDR1 SGHRS and CDR2 YFSETQ come from the germline V gene. Germline trimming cut 0 bases from V and 8 bases from J; bases unmatched to any gene: 9. The CDR3 is made up of 15 amino acids.